Listed below are T cell receptor beta chains from one sample, sequenced in a study of blood T cell repertoires in COVID-19. Some clones are missing from TCRdb's copy, which holds only in-frame ones; the method was immunoSEQ multiplex PCR. The sample carries some 150,000 clones, more than 70% recorded once. What was sequenced was peripheral blood. These receptors all stem from a human donor in a cohort sampled during active COVID-19. Both conserved end residues are trimmed from each CDR3. A D gene is named only where the DNA matches it firmly.

v_call	j_call	d_call	cdr3_aa
TRBV7-9	TRBJ1-3	-	ASSLDAGNTIY
TRBV5-6	TRBJ2-5	TRBD2	ASSTLGLAGGETQY
TRBV6-2/TRBV6-3	TRBJ2-7	TRBD2	ASSNGLAGKFSYEQY
TRBV23-1	TRBJ1-6	-	ASSQSGGDSPLH
TRBV30	TRBJ1-2	-	AWSVQLEFCT
TRBV5-6	TRBJ1-4	TRBD1	ASSLVETGGNEKLF
TRBV7-9	TRBJ1-1	-	ASSPEGLAEAF
TRBV7-2	TRBJ1-5	TRBD1	ASSFSGGQPQH
TRBV7-9	TRBJ2-3	TRBD1	ASSWGQGEQDTQY
TRBV28	TRBJ1-3	-	ASSQELIY
TRBV3-1/TRBV3-2	TRBJ2-7	TRBD1	ASSPSGTGGWFLNEQY
TRBV11-2	TRBJ2-1	-	ASSPQLRGLSYNEQF
TRBV28	TRBJ2-3	TRBD2	ASKAGGTDTQY
TRBV27	TRBJ1-1	-	ASSSRQPNTEAF
TRBV10-3	TRBJ2-7	TRBD2	AISESTSGVLYSYEQY
TRBV6-5	TRBJ2-1	TRBD1	ASTIQGSDNEQF
TRBV6-6	TRBJ1-5	-	ASSYSGGPRGPQH
TRBV9	TRBJ1-6	TRBD1	ASSVRTGDNSPLH
TRBV6-1	TRBJ2-6	-	ASSEALASGANVLT
TRBV7-2	TRBJ2-2	TRBD2	ASSLRGGAPGTGELF
TRBV2	TRBJ1-2	TRBD1	ASQGATNYGYT
TRBV5-1	TRBJ1-2	-	ASSLSGAGYGYT
TRBV28	TRBJ1-5	TRBD1	ASRPGTGGNQPQH
TRBV7-2	TRBJ2-5	TRBD1	ASSPDRGPGETQY
TRBV1	TRBJ2-3	-	TSSAQRWDNSTDTQY
TRBV5-4	TRBJ1-4	TRBD1	ASSLVGQGDEKLF
TRBV18	TRBJ2-1	TRBD2	ASSPPTVGREYNEQF
TRBV7-9	TRBJ2-5	TRBD2	ASSPPGGVKTQY
TRBV2	TRBJ1-1	-	ASSAQGVVTF
TRBV11-2	TRBJ1-2	-	ASSLAVRVGYT
TRBV5-1	TRBJ2-7	TRBD2	ASSLHSGNYEQY
TRBV18	TRBJ1-4	TRBD1	ASSPGTGGLGEKLF
TRBV19	TRBJ1-6	-	ASSGGASPLH
TRBV18	TRBJ1-4	TRBD1	ASSPGQANEKLF
TRBV7-9	TRBJ2-5	TRBD2	ASSETSGQETQY
TRBV5-1	TRBJ2-5	TRBD1	ASSLSGGAGETQY
TRBV6-1	TRBJ1-5	-	ASSEVPGQPQH
TRBV15	TRBJ2-7	-	ATSRGAGGLAGYEQY
TRBV27	TRBJ2-3	TRBD1	ASSPPLVVTGSTDTQY
TRBV5-1	TRBJ2-7	TRBD1	ASFLGQGVYEQY
TRBV6-2/TRBV6-3	TRBJ2-3	TRBD2	ASSYGLAAYTDTQY
TRBV5-4	TRBJ1-2	-	ASSSPGLYYGYT
TRBV5-6	TRBJ2-7	-	ASSFLAATYEQY
TRBV7-2	TRBJ1-6	-	ASSSPIGSSYNSPLH
TRBV29-1	TRBJ1-1	TRBD1	SVWNRGDNTEAF